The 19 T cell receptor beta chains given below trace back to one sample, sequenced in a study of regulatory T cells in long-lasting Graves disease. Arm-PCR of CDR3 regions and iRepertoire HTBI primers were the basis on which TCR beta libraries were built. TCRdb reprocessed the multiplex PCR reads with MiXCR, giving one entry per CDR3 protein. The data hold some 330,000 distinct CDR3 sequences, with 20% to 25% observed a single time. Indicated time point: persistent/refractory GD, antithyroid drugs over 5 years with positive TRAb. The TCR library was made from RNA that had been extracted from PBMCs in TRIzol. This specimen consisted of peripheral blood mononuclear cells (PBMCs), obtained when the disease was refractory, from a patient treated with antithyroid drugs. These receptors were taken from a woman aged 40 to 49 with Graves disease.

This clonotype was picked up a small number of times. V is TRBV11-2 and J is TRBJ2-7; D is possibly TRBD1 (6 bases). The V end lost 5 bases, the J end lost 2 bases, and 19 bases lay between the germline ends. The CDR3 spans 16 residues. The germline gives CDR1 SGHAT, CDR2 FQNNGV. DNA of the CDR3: TGTGCCAGCAGCCATAATGGGGGCAGGTTTCCCTACGAGCAGTACTTC. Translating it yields CASSHNGGRFPYEQYF.

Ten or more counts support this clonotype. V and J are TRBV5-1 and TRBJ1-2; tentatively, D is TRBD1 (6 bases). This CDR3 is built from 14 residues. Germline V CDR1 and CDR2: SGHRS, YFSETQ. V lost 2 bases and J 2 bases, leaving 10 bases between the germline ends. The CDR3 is CASSFRTENYGYTF. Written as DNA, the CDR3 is TGCGCCAGCAGCTTTCGGACAGAGAACTATGGCTACACCTTC. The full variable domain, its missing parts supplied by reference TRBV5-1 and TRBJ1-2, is KAGVTQTPRYLIKTRGQQVTLSCSPISGHRSVSWYQQTPGQGLQFLFEYFSETQRNKGNFPGRFSGRQFSNSRSEMNVSTLELGDSALYLCASSFRTENYGYTFGSGTRLTVV.

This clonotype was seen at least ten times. The CDR3 bases are TGTGCCAGCAGTCTCCGGGGGTTGAGGGAGACTGAAGCTTTCTTT. Its protein product is CASSLRGLRETEAFF. The chain combines TRBV28 with TRBJ1-1; D is perhaps TRBD1 (5 bases). Trimming shortened V by 5 bases and J by 5 bases, and 18 bases separated the two germline ends. From germline, CDR1 is MDHEN and CDR2 SYDVKM. CDR3 length equals 15 residues. Full variable domain (remainder filled in from reference TRBV28 and TRBJ1-1): DVKVTQSSRYLVKRTGEKVFLECVQDMDHENMFWYRQDPGLGLRLIYFSYDVKMKEKGDIPEGYSVSREKKERFSLILESASTNQTSMYLCASSLRGLRETEAFFGQGTRLTVV.

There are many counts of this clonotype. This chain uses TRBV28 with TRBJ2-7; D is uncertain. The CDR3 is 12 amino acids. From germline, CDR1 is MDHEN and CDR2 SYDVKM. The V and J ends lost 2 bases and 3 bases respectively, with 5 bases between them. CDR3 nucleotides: TGTGCCAGCAGTTTAAAAGTCTACGAGCAGTACTTC. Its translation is CASSLKVYEQYF.

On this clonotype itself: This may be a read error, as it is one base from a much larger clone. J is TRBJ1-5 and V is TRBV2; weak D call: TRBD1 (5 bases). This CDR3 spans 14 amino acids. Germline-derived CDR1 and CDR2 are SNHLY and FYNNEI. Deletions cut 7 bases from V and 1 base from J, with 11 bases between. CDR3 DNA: TGTGCCAGCACCCCGGGACGGAGCAATCAGCCCCAGCATTTT. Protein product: CASTPGRSNQPQHF.

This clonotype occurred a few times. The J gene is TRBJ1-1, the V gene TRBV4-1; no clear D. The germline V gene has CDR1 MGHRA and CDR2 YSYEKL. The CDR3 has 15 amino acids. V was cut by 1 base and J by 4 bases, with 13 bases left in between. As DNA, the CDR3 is TGCGCCAGCAGCCAAGTATGGAAAAGAAGCACTGAAGCTTTCTTT. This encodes CASSQVWKRSTEAFF.

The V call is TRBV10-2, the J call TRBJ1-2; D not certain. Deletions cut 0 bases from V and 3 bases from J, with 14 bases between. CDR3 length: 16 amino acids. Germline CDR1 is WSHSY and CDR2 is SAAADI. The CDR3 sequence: CASSESILGFYYGYTF. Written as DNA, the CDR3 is TGCGCCAGCAGTGAGTCGATTTTAGGGTTTTACTATGGCTACACCTTC.

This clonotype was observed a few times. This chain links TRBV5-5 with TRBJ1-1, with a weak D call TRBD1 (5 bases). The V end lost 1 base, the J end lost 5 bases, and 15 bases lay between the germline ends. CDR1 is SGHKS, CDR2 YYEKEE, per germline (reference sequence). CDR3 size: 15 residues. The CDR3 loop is CASSLFVTGGTEAFF. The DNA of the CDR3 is TGTGCCAGCAGCTTGTTCGTCACGGGGGGGACTGAAGCTTTCTTT. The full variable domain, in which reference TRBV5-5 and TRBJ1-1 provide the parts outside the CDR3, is DAGVTQSPTHLIKTRGQQVTLRCSPISGHKSVSWYQQVLGQGPQFIFQYYEKEERGRGNFPDRFSARQFPNYSSELNVNALLLGDSALYLCASSLFVTGGTEAFFGQGTRLTVV.

The CDR3 region is CASSIAGQGIYGYTF. The CDR3 DNA reads TGTGCCAGTAGTATAGCCGGACAGGGGATCTATGGCTACACCTTC. V and J are TRBV19 and TRBJ1-2; 9 bases are a match to TRBD1. The CDR3 is 15 amino acids. The V and J ends lost 1 base and 4 bases, in that order; junction bases with no gene match: 4. Germline CDR1 reads LNHDA; CDR2 reads SQIVND (reference sequence).

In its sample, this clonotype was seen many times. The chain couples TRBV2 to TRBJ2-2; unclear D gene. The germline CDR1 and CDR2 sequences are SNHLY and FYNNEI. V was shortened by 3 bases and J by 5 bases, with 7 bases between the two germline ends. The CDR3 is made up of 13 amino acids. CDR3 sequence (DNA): TGTGCCAGCAGTGACTGGCAAACCGGGGAGCTGTTTTTT. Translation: CASSDWQTGELFF.

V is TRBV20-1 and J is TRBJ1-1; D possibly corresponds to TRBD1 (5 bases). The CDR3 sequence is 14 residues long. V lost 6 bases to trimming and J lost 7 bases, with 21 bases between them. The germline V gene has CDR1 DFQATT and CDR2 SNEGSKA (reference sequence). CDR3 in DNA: TGCAGTGCGACCGCGGGGGGGGAACTATATGAAGCTTTCTTT. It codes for CSATAGGELYEAFF.

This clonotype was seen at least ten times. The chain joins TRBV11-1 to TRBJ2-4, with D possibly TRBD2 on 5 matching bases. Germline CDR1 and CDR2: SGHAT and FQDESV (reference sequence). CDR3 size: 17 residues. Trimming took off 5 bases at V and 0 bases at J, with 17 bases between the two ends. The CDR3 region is CASSPADSSLAKNIQYF. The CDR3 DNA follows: TGTGCCAGCAGCCCAGCGGACTCTTCTCTAGCCAAAAACATTCAGTACTTC.

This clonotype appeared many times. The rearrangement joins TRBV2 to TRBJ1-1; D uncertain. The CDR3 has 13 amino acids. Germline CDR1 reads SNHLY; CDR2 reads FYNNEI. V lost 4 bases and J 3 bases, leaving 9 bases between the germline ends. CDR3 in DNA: TGTGCCAGCAGTGCACTGTTTTACACTGAAGCTTTCTTT. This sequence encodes CASSALFYTEAFF.

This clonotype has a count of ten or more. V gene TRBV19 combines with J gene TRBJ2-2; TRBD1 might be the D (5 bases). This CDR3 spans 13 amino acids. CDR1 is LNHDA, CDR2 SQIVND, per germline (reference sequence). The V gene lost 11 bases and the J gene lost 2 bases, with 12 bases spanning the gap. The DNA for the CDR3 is TGTGCCTTAGGGGTAGCTAACACCGGGGAGCTGTTTTTT. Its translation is CALGVANTGELFF.

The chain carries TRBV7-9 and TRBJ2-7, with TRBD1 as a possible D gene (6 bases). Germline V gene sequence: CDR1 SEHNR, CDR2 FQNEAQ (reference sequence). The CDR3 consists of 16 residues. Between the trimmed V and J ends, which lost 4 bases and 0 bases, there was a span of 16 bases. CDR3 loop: CASSSYADSTSYEQYF. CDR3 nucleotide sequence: TGTGCCAGCAGCTCCTACGCGGACAGTACCTCCTACGAGCAGTACTTC.

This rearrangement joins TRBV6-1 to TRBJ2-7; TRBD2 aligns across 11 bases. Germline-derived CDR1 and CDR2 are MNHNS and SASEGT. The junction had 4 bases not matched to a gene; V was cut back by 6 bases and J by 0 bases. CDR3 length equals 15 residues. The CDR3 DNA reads TGTGCCAGCAGGCCTACTAGCGGGAGCTCCTACGAGCAGTACTTC. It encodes CASRPTSGSSYEQYF.

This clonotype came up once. Here the CDR3 reads CASSYGGGAMNTEAFF. The CDR3 nucleotides read TGTGCCAGTAGTTATGGTGGTGGGGCCATGAACACTGAAGCTTTCTTT. The V call is TRBV19, the J call TRBJ1-1; weak D call: TRBD1 (5 bases). Germline values: CDR1 LNHDA, CDR2 SQIVND (reference sequence). The CDR3 is 16 residues long. The V end was cut by 5 bases, the J end by 0 bases, with 16 bases between.

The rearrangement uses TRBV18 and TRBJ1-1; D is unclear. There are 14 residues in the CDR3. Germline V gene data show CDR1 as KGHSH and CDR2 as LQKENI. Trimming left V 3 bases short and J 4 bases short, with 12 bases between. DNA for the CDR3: TGTGCCAGCTCACCTCAGGAGGGAGGCACTGAAGCTTTCTTT. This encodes CASSPQEGGTEAFF.

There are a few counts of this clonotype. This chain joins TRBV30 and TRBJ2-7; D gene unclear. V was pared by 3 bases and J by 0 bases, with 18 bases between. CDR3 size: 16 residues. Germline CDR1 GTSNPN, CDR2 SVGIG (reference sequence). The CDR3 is CAWRGRDPHFSYEQYF. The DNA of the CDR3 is TGTGCCTGGAGGGGTAGAGATCCTCACTTCTCCTACGAGCAGTACTTC. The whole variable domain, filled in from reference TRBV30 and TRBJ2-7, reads SQTIHQWPATLVQPVGSPLSLECTVEGTSNPNLYWYRQAAGRGLQLLFYSVGIGQISSEVPQNLSASRPQDRQFILSSKKLLLSDSGFYLCAWRGRDPHFSYEQYFGPGTRLTVT.